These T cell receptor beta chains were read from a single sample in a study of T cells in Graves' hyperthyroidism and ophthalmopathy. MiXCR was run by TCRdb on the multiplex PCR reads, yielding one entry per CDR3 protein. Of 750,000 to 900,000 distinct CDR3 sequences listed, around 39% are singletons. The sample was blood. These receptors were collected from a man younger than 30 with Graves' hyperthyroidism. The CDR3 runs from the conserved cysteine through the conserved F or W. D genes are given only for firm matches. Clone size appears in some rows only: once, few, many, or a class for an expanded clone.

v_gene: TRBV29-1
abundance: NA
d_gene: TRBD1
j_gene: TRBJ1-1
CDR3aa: CSVDRGRTEAFF
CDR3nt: TGCAGCGTCGACAGGGGACGGACTGAAGCTTTCTTT

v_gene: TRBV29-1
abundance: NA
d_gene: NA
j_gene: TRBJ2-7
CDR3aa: CSVEQGFSYNEQYF
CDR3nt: TGCAGCGTTGAACAGGGTTTCTCCTACAATGAGCAGTACTTC

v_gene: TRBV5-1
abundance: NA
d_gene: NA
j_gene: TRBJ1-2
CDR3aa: CASSLEVGQGLAGYTF
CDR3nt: TGCGCCAGCAGCTTGGAAGTCGGGCAGGGACTGGCCGGCTACACCTTC

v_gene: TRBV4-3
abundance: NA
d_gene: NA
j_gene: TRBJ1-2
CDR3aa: CASSHTTDGYTF
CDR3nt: TGCGCCAGCAGCCACACGACAGATGGCTACACCTTC

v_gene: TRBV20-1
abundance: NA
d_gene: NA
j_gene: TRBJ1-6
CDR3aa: CSGLDTSTYNSPLHF
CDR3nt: TGCAGCGGCCTCGACACCAGCACCTATAATTCACCCCTCCACTTT

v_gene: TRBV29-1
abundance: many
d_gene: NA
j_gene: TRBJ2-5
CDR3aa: CSVVQVRETQYF
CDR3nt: TGCAGCGTTGTACAAGTAAGGGAGACCCAGTACTTC

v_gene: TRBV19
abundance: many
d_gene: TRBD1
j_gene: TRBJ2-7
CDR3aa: CASCRRDRPLEQYF
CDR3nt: TGTGCCAGTTGCCGACGGGACAGACCACTCGAGCAGTACTTC

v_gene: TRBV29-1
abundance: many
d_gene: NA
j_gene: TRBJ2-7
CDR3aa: CSVEAVGYEQYF
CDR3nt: TGCAGCGTTGAAGCTGTGGGGTACGAGCAGTACTTC

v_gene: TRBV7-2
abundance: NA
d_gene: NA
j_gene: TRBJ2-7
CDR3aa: CASSQVLGTGVEQYF
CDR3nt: TGCGCCAGCAGCCAAGTCCTAGGGACGGGGGTCGAGCAGTACTTC

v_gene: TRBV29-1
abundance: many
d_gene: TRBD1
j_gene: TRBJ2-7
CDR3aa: CSVEGQVWGEQYF
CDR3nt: TGCAGCGTTGAGGGACAGGTCTGGGGCGAGCAGTACTTC

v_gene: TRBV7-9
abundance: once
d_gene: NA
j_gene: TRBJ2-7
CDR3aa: CASSGGMGRSYEQYF
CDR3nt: TGTGCCAGCAGCGGCGGGATGGGCAGGTCCTACGAGCAGTACTTC

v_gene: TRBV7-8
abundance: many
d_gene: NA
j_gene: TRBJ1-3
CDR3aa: CASSLGTGRGNTIYF
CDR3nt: TGTGCCAGCAGCTTAGGGACCGGTCGGGGAAACACCATATATTTT

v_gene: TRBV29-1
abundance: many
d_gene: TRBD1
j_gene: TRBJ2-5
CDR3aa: CSVVRDRGLETQYF
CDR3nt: TGCAGCGTTGTCCGGGACAGGGGGCTGGAGACCCAGTACTTC

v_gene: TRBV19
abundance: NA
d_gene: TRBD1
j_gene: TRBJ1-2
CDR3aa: CASSNRGYGYTF
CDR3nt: TGTGCCAGTAGTAACAGGGGGTATGGCTACACCTTC

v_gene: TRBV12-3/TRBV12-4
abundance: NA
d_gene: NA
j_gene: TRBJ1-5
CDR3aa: CASSFRVNQPQHF
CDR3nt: TGTGCCAGCAGTTTTAGGGTGAATCAGCCCCAGCATTTT

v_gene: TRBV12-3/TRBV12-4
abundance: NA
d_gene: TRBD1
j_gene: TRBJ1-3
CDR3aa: CASSGTGGFFSGNTIYF
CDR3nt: TGTGCCAGCTCCGGGACAGGGGGCTTCTTCTCTGGAAACACCATATATTTT

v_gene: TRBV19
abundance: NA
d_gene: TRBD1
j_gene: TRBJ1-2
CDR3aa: CASSIGVATGDGYTF
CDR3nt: TGTGCCAGTAGTATAGGCGTTGCGACAGGGGATGGCTACACCTTC

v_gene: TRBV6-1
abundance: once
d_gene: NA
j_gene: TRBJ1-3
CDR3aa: CASQRGGNSGNTIYF
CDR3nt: TGTGCCAGCCAACGAGGGGGAAACTCTGGAAACACCATATATTTT

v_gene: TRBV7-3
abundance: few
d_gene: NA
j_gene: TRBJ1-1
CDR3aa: CASSSQAMANTEAFF
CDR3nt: TGTGCCAGCAGCTCCCAGGCTATGGCGAACACTGAAGCTTTCTTT

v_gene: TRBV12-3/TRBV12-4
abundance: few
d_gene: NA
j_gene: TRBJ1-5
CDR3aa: CASSLMGDQPQHF
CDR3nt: TGTGCCAGCAGTTTAATGGGCGATCAGCCCCAGCATTTT

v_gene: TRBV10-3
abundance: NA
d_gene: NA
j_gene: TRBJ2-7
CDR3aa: CAISDSTESEQYF
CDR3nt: TGTGCCATCAGTGACTCTACCGAATCCGAGCAGTACTTC

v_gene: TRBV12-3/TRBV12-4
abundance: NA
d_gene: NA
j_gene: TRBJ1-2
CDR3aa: CASRARARGYTF
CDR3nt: TGTGCCAGCAGGGCCAGGGCACGCGGCTACACCTTC

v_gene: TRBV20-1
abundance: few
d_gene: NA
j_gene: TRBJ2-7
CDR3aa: CSARDSPGGPYEQYF
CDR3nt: TGCAGTGCTAGAGATAGCCCGGGCGGCCCCTACGAGCAGTACTTC

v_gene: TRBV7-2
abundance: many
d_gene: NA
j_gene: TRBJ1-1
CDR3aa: CASSPGYLGNTEAFF
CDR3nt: TGTGCCAGCAGCCCCGGATACCTCGGTAACACTGAAGCTTTCTTT

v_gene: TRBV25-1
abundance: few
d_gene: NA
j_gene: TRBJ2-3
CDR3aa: CASSEGPADTQYF
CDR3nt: TGTGCCAGCAGTGAAGGGCCGGCAGATACGCAGTATTTT

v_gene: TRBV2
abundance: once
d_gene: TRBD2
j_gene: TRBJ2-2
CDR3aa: CASSPRLAATGELLF
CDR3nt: TGTGCCAGCAGCCCCAGACTAGCGGCTACCGGGGAGCTGCTTTTT

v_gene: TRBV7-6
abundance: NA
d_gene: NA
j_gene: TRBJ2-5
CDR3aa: CASSLVAVRETQYF
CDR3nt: TGTGCCAGCAGCTTAGTAGCGGTCCGAGAGACCCAGTACTTC

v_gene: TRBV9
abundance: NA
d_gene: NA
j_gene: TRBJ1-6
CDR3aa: CVSSAGQPYNSPLHF
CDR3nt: TGTGTCAGCAGCGCAGGACAGCCGTATAATTCACCCCTCCACTTT

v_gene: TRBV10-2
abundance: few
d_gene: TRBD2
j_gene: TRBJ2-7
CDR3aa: CASSDLYGSGGYSYEQYF
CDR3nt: TGCGCCAGCAGTGACCTCTATGGTAGCGGGGGGTACTCCTACGAGCAGTACTTC

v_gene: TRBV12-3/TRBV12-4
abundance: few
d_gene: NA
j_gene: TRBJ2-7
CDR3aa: CASSSSGHLYEQYF
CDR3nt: TGTGCCAGCAGTTCCTCGGGACACCTATACGAGCAGTACTTC

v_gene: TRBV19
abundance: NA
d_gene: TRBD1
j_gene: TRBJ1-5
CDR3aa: CASSIGTVNSNQPQHF
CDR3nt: TGTGCCAGTAGTATCGGGACAGTGAATAGCAATCAGCCCCAGCATTTT

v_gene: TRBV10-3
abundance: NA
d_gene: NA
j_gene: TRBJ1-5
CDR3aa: CAISEPGSAQHF
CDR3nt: TGTGCCATCAGTGAACCGGGTTCGGCCCAGCATTTT

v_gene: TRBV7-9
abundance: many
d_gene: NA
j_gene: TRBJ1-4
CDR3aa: CASTPGNGDEKLFF
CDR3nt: TGTGCCAGCACACCTGGCAATGGCGATGAAAAACTGTTTTTT

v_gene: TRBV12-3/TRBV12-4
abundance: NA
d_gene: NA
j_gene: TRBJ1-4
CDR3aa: CASSAGRRSPNEKLFF
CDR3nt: TGTGCCAGCAGTGCGGGTAGGAGGTCCCCCAATGAAAAACTGTTTTTT

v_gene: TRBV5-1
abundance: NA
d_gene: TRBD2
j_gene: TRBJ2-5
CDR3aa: CASSSGSEETQYF
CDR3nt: TGCGCCAGCTCTAGCGGGAGTGAGGAGACCCAGTACTTC

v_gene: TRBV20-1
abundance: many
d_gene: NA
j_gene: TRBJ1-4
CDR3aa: CSAYDGQTNEKLFF
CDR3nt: TGCAGTGCGTATGACGGCCAAACTAATGAAAAACTGTTTTTT

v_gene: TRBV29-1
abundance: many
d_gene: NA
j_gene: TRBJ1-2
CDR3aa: CSVEDLRGMGGYTF
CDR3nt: TGCAGCGTTGAAGATCTTCGGGGCATGGGTGGCTACACCTTC

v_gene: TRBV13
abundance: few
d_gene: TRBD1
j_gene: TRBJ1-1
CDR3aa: CASRTGSGTEAFF
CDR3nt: TGTGCCAGCAGGACAGGGTCAGGCACTGAAGCTTTCTTT

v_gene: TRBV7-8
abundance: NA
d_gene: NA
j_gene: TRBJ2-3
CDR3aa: CASSQSWDTQYF
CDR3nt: TGTGCCAGCAGCCAAAGCTGGGATACGCAGTATTTT

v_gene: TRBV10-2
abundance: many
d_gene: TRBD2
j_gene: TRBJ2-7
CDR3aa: CASSDPSGRGSYEQYF
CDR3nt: TGCGCCAGCAGTGACCCAAGCGGGAGGGGGTCCTACGAGCAGTACTTC

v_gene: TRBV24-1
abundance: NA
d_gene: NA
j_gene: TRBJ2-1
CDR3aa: CATSAQQGAYNEQFF
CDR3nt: TGTGCCACCAGTGCCCAACAGGGCGCCTACAATGAGCAGTTCTTC

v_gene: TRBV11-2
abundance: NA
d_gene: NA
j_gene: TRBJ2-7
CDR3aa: CASSPTPSRDHEQYF
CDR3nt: TGTGCCAGCAGCCCAACCCCATCCAGGGACCACGAGCAGTACTTC

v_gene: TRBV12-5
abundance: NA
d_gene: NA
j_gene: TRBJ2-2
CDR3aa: CASGPKLGLSEELFF
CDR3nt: TGTGCTAGTGGCCCGAAGTTGGGGTTGTCTGAGGAGCTGTTTTTT

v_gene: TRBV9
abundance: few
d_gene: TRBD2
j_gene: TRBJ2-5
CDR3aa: CASSVSSGQETQYF
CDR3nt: TGTGCCAGCAGCGTCTCTAGCGGCCAAGAGACCCAGTACTTC

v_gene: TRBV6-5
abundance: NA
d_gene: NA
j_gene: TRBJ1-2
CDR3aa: CASSGTSRGYTF
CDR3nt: TGTGCCAGCAGTGGGACATCTCGTGGCTACACCTTC

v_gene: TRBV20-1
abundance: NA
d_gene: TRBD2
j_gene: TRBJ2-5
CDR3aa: CSARGLAVQETQYF
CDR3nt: TGCAGTGCAAGGGGACTAGCGGTCCAAGAGACCCAGTACTTC

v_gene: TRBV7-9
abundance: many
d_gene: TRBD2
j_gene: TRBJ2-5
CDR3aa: CASSPGLAGRETQYF
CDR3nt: TGTGCCAGCAGCCCGGGACTAGCGGGAAGGGAGACCCAGTACTTC

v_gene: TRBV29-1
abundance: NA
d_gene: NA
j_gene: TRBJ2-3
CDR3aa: CSVDPGAVGDTQYF
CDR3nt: TGCAGCGTTGACCCAGGGGCGGTGGGAGATACGCAGTATTTT

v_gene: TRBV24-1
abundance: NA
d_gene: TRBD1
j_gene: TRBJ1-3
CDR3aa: CATSSPRTGKAGNTIYF
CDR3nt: TGTGCCACCAGCAGCCCTCGGACAGGGAAGGCCGGAAACACCATATATTTT